Below, 19 T cell receptor beta chains from the same sample are listed, as sequenced in a study of T cell responses to AZD1222 COVID-19 vaccine. Profiling relied on immunoSEQ multiplex PCR, and the TCRdb table lists in-frame clones only, not all of them. The data contain about 140,000 clones, roughly 90% of them singletons. The sequenced sample was peripheral blood, obtained on day 0 of AZD1222 vaccination. The receptors here all came from an adult in good health.

This rearrangement joins TRBV4-1 to TRBJ2-1; D may be TRBD2 (6 bases). This CDR3 is 17 amino acids long. Germline assignment: CDR1 MGHRA and CDR2 YSYEKL. The germline V and J ends were trimmed by 3 bases and 7 bases, with 22 bases remaining between them. The CDR3 protein is CASSHEAGLPLFNEQFF. DNA of the CDR3: TGCGCCAGCAGCCACGAGGCGGGACTCCCCCTTTTTAATGAGCAGTTCTTC.

J is TRBJ1-6 and V is TRBV5-4, with a tentative D call TRBD1 (5 bases). Trimming left V 4 bases short and J 7 bases short, with 9 bases between. This CDR3 region has 13 residues. Looked up from germline, CDR1 is SGHNT and CDR2 is YYREEE (reference sequence). DNA for the CDR3: TGTGCCAGCAGCCCTGACAGAAATTCACCCCTCCACTTT. This translates into CASSPDRNSPLHF.

The chain combines TRBV11-2 with TRBJ2-7, with D possibly being TRBD1 or TRBD2 (5 bases each). Trimming pared 1 base from V and 6 bases from J, leaving 10 bases between. Germline V lookup: CDR1 SGHAT, CDR2 FQNNGV. The CDR3 spans 13 residues. CDR3 sequence reads: CASSLGGLGEQYF. In DNA form, the CDR3 reads TGTGCCAGCAGCTTAGGGGGGTTGGGCGAGCAGTACTTC.

This clone was seen just once. The chain carries TRBV27 and TRBJ2-3; a weak D match, TRBD2 (5 bases). The CDR3 runs to 13 residues. Deletions cut 4 bases from V and 11 bases from J, with 16 bases between. CDR1 MNHEY and CDR2 SMNVEV come from the germline V gene (reference sequence). The CDR3 sequence is CASSSTLAMGQYF. DNA of the CDR3: TGTGCCAGCAGTTCGACTCTAGCTATGGGGCAGTATTTT.

The DNA of the CDR3 is TGTGCCAGCAGCTATAGGGGGAGGGACGGAGCCTACGAGCAGTACTTC. Translation: CASSYRGRDGAYEQYF. The V gene is TRBV7-8, the J gene TRBJ2-7; TRBD2 is a possible D gene (7 bases). The CDR3 contains 16 residues. Trimming removed 4 bases at V and 2 bases at J, with 18 bases between. Germline lookup yields CDR1 SGHVS and CDR2 FQNEAQ.

The chain carries TRBV4-1 and TRBJ2-7; 8 bases line up with TRBD1. CDR3 length equals 14 residues. Per the germline V gene, CDR1 is MGHRA and CDR2 is YSYEKL. After removal of 3 bases from V and 3 bases from J, the junction contained 4 bases not matched to a gene. The CDR3 loop is CASSHLGQVYEQYF. The CDR3 nucleotides read TGCGCCAGCAGCCACCTGGGACAGGTCTACGAGCAGTACTTC.

The CDR3 DNA follows: TGTGCCAGCAGCTCGGGGGGCACAGATACGCAGTATTTT. This gives the protein CASSSGGTDTQYF. J is TRBJ2-3 and V is TRBV7-3, with D perhaps TRBD2 (6 bases). V was clipped by 4 bases and J by 1 base, with 6 bases between them. The CDR3 length is 13 residues. The germline V gene encodes CDR1 SGHTA and CDR2 FQGTGA. Using reference TRBV7-3 and TRBJ2-3 for the parts outside the CDR3, the full variable domain is GAGVSQTPSNKVTEKGKYVELRCDPISGHTALYWYRQSLGQGPEFLIYFQGTGAADDSGLPNDRFFAVRPEGSVSTLKIQRTERGDSAVYLCASSSGGTDTQYFGPGTRLTVL.

The chain recombines TRBV2 with TRBJ2-7; 7 bases align to TRBD2. Germline values: CDR1 SNHLY, CDR2 FYNNEI. Trimming cost V 6 bases and J 7 bases; bases outside gene matches: 9. The CDR3 contains 13 residues. CDR3 nucleotide sequence: TGTGCCAGCAGGACCGGGGCACTAGCGGAGCAGTACTTC. Its translation is CASRTGALAEQYF. Based on the CDR3 plus reference TRBV2 and TRBJ2-7, the full variable domain is EPEVTQTPSHQVTQMGQEVILRCVPISNHLYFYWYRQILGQKVEFLVSFYNNEISEKSEIFDDQFSVERPDGSNFTLKIRSTKLEDSAMYFCASRTGALAEQYFGPGTRLTVT.

This chain links TRBV27 with TRBJ2-1; D might be TRBD1 (6 bases). The V end was cut by 4 bases, the J end by 2 bases, with 15 bases between. The CDR3 consists of 16 residues. CDR1 and CDR2 from the germline V gene are MNHEY and SMNVEV (reference sequence). The CDR3 spells CASSSPRGSTYNEQFF. Written as DNA, the CDR3 is TGTGCCAGCAGTTCTCCTAGGGGGAGCACCTACAATGAGCAGTTCTTC.

This clone came up a few times. This rearrangement joins TRBV6-6 to TRBJ1-2; D possibly corresponds to TRBD1 (5 bases). The CDR3 is 15 residues long. Germline loops: CDR1 MNHNY, CDR2 SVGAGI (reference sequence). Trimming stripped 5 bases from V and 6 bases from J, with 19 bases between. The CDR3 DNA is TGTGCCAGCAGTATTCTCCTCCAGGGAGTGGATGGCTACACCTTC. This translates into CASSILLQGVDGYTF.

The gene calls are TRBV5-6 and TRBJ1-2; D gene uncertain. Germline V gives CDR1 SGHDT, CDR2 YYEEEE. There are 12 residues in the CDR3. Trimming shortened V by 2 bases and J by 8 bases, and 10 bases separated the two germline ends. CDR3 nucleotide sequence: TGTGCCAGCAGCTTAAGGGTTAACGGCTACACCTTC. Its protein product is CASSLRVNGYTF.

CDR3: CASSGRTSTYNEQFF. The CDR3 nucleotides read TGTGCCAGCAGCGGGAGGACTAGTACCTACAATGAGCAGTTCTTC. This chain links TRBV2 with TRBJ2-1, with 7 bases fitting TRBD2. The CDR3 has 15 residues. Germline CDR1 reads SNHLY; CDR2 reads FYNNEI. J was trimmed by 2 bases and V by 6 bases; bases with no gene match: 7.

This rearrangement joins TRBV27 to TRBJ2-3; D is ambiguous. The CDR3 loop spans 13 amino acids. Germline lookup yields CDR1 MNHEY and CDR2 SMNVEV (reference sequence). Trimming stripped 1 base from V and 4 bases from J, with 6 bases between. The CDR3 here is CASSLYWSDTQYF. CDR3 DNA: TGTGCCAGCAGTTTATATTGGTCAGATACGCAGTATTTT.

The CDR3 DNA reads TGTGCCAGCAATGTCATTAGCGGGGACCAAGAGACCCAGTACTTC. It yields the protein CASNVISGDQETQYF. This chain joins TRBV3-1 (or the pseudogene TRBV3-2) and TRBJ2-5; 8 bases fit TRBD2. The CDR3 loop spans 15 amino acids. V lost 7 bases, J lost 0 bases, and 7 bases stayed unmatched. Germline V CDR1 and CDR2: LGHDT, YNNKEL (reference sequence).

The rearrangement joins TRBV18 to TRBJ2-7; 7 bases are a match to TRBD1. V was clipped by 2 bases and J by 5 bases; unmatched bases: 9. This CDR3 is built from 15 residues. Germline V gene sequence: CDR1 KGHSH, CDR2 LQKENI. Here the CDR3 reads CASSPDSQGRNEQYF. For the CDR3, the DNA is TGTGCCAGCTCACCAGATTCACAGGGGAGAAACGAGCAGTACTTC. The full variable domain, completed using reference TRBV18 and TRBJ2-7, is NAGVMQNPRHLVRRRGQEARLRCSPMKGHSHVYWYRQLPEEGLKFMVYLQKENIIDESGMPKERFSAEFPKEGPSILRIQQVVRGDSAAYFCASSPDSQGRNEQYFGPGTRLTVT.

The chain combines TRBV6-2 or TRBV6-3 with TRBJ1-5, with D perhaps TRBD1 (6 bases). The CDR3 contains 14 residues. Trimming removed 3 bases from V and 4 bases from J, with 10 bases in between. Germline CDR1 reads MNHEY; CDR2 reads SVGEGT. The CDR3 loop is CASSYAGVNQPQHF. In DNA, the CDR3 is TGTGCCAGCAGTTATGCAGGGGTAAATCAGCCCCAGCATTTT.

This clone was picked up many times. This sequence joins TRBV6-5 and TRBJ1-2; TRBD1 agrees at 7 bases. The CDR3 runs to 13 residues. V shed 7 bases and J 4 bases; nucleotides not matched to a gene: 6. Per germline, CDR1 MNHEY and CDR2 SVGAGI. CDR3 coding DNA: TGTGCCAGCACCGCGGACAGGACCTATGGCTACACCTTC. Translating gives CASTADRTYGYTF.

J is TRBJ2-4 and V is TRBV6-2 or TRBV6-3; D call uncertain. V shed 2 bases and J shed 13 bases, with 21 bases lying between them. Germline V CDR1 and CDR2: MNHEY, SVGEGT. CDR3 size: 15 residues. The CDR3 sequence: CASSYRLIGRLGQYF. The CDR3 DNA reads as TGTGCCAGCAGTTACAGGCTCATCGGACGGCTTGGGCAGTACTTC.

The chain has TRBV28 and TRBJ2-7; 8 bases align to TRBD1. The germline CDR1 and CDR2 sequences are MDHEN and SYDVKM. With V trimmed by 6 bases and J by 2 bases, 9 bases remained unmatched. The CDR3 contains 15 residues. This CDR3 reads CASRRPGGKTYEQYF. CDR3 DNA: TGTGCCAGCAGGCGGCCAGGGGGCAAAACCTACGAGCAGTACTTC.